The clone carrying this TCR beta chain was recorded only once. Antigen unknown. This sample was included in a study of vaccination and CD4 T cells after COVID-19. Study in general: Investigators stimulated cells with overlapping spike peptides drawn from SARS-CoV-2, HCoV-NL63, HCoV-OC43 and HCoV-229E. General study findings and limits: It was found that, in convalescent patients, 304 of 307 vaccine-specific clones were spike mono-reactive.

Treatment indicated: roughly 10-day PBMC culture with coronavirus spike peptide pools or control peptides (ViraFEST assay). When approximately ten days of culture had elapsed, CD4+ T cells were isolated by negative selection. This CDR3 is built from 13 residues. With 5 bases clipped from V and 4 bases from J, the junction kept 4 bases outside the gene matches. Germline CDR1 SGHTA, CDR2 FQGTGA. Sequenced with the Oncomine TCR Beta short-read assay was DNA taken from cultured CD4+ T cells. TCRdb itself ran the PCR reads through MiXCR, one entry per CDR3 protein. The table lists under 20,000 distinct CDR3 sequences, around 50% of them singletons.

The V call is TRBV7-3, the J call TRBJ1-1; 7 bases agree with TRBD1. The specimen sequenced was CD4+ T cells from blood, cultured in vitro. This TCR was recovered from a human donor who had recovered from COVID-19. CDR3 in amino acids: CASSRRQGTEAFF. For the CDR3, the DNA is TGTGCCAGCAGCCGGCGACAGGGCACTGAAGCTTTCTTT.